What follows are 19 T cell receptor beta chains derived from one specimen sequenced in a study of blood T cell repertoires in COVID-19. Profiled with immunoSEQ multiplex PCR; TCRdb holds only in-frame clones, not every one. The sample has 60,000 to 90,000 clones, about 74% seen once; the top ten hold 2.5% to 3%. Sequenced material: peripheral blood. All receptors derive from a human donor with acute or convalescent COVID-19. The donor label of this sample is uncertain.

This clone was recorded only once. V gene TRBV18 combines with J gene TRBJ2-5; 9 bases are a match to TRBD2. The CDR3 runs 15 residues. In germline, CDR1 is KGHSH, CDR2 LQKENI. Germline trimming cut 3 bases from V and 1 base from J; bases unmatched to any gene: 3. The CDR3 reads CASSPSRGGQETQYF. The CDR3 DNA reads TGTGCCAGCTCACCCTCGCGGGGGGGCCAAGAGACCCAGTACTTC.

This rearrangement joins TRBV4-1 to TRBJ2-3; TRBD2 aligns across 8 bases. CDR3 length: 18 amino acids. V was clipped by 2 bases and J by 1 base; unmatched bases: 11. Germline-derived CDR1 and CDR2 are MGHRA and YSYEKL. CDR3: CASSQQEAGGPRTDTQYF. Here the CDR3 DNA reads TGCGCCAGCAGCCAACAAGAGGCGGGGGGTCCCCGCACAGATACGCAGTATTTT.

This CDR3 reads CATSRGGLPRDTQYF. In DNA form, the CDR3 reads TGTGCCACCAGCAGAGGGGGACTGCCCAGAGATACGCAGTATTTT. This chain joins TRBV15 and TRBJ2-3, with D maybe TRBD2 (6 bases). This CDR3 is 15 amino acids long. Trimming removed 1 base from V and 5 bases from J, with 13 bases in between. CDR1 is LNHNV and CDR2 is YYDKDF in the germline V gene (reference sequence).

The rearrangement links TRBV30 to TRBJ2-2; 7 nucleotides line up with TRBD2. J lost 3 bases, V lost 7 bases, and 8 bases had no gene match. This CDR3 spans 14 amino acids. Germline CDR1 and CDR2: GTSNPN and SVGIG (reference sequence). The CDR3, as DNA: TGTGCCTCGGGGCGGGCGGGAGACACCGGGGAGCTGTTTTTT. Protein: CASGRAGDTGELFF.

This clone was detected only once. This chain joins TRBV7-9 and TRBJ2-3, with D perhaps TRBD2 (6 bases). Trimming stripped 6 bases from V and 3 bases from J, with 19 bases between. Germline CDR1 and CDR2: SEHNR and FQNEAQ (reference sequence). CDR3 length: 16 residues. CDR3 nucleotide sequence: TGTGCCAGCAGTAAAGAGTGGGGGAGGCAGACAGATACGCAGTATTTT. This translates into CASSKEWGRQTDTQYF. Looking up the rest from reference TRBV7-9 and TRBJ2-3 gives the full variable domain: DTGVSQNPRHKITKRGQNVTFRCDPISEHNRLYWYRQTLGQGPEFLTYFQNEAQLEKSRLLSDRFSAERPKGSFSTLEIQRTEQGDSAMYLCASSKEWGRQTDTQYFGPGTRLTVL.

Only one count was recorded for this clone. The chain is built from TRBV19 and TRBJ1-5, with D possibly matching TRBD1 (5 bases). The CDR3 has 16 amino acids. Trimming cost V 4 bases and J 1 base, with 14 bases left between them. From germline, CDR1 is LNHDA and CDR2 SQIVND (reference sequence). This CDR3 reads CASSTRGGLSNQPQHF. CDR3 sequence (DNA): TGTGCCAGTAGTACCCGGGGGGGTCTGAGCAATCAGCCCCAGCATTTT.

This clone was seen a handful of times. The gene calls are TRBV27 and TRBJ1-6, with D hard to call. Looked up from germline, CDR1 is MNHEY and CDR2 is SMNVEV (reference sequence). The CDR3 has 17 amino acids. Trimming removed 5 bases from V and 0 bases from J, with 14 bases in between. The CDR3 spells CASSPGRSSSYNSPLHF. In DNA form, the CDR3 reads TGTGCCAGCAGTCCGGGGAGGTCGAGCTCCTATAATTCACCCCTCCACTTT.

This clone was counted a few times. The chain recombines TRBV15 with TRBJ2-1; the match to TRBD2 covers 10 bases. J gave up 7 bases and V 6 bases, and 6 bases lay outside the gene matches. This CDR3 has 14 amino acids. The germline CDR1 and CDR2 sequences are LNHNV and YYDKDF (reference sequence). CDR3 loop: CATRVSGRKNEQFF. CDR3 nucleotide sequence: TGTGCCACCAGGGTTAGCGGGAGGAAGAATGAGCAGTTCTTC.

This clone was seen a few times. The rearrangement uses TRBV15 and TRBJ1-4, with TRBD1 matching over 9 bases. This CDR3 is 15 amino acids long. The trim removed 7 bases at V and 7 bases at J, leaving 10 bases unmatched. Germline V gene lookup returns CDR1 LNHNV and CDR2 YYDKDF (reference sequence). This CDR3 reads CATTQGDRVGEKLFF. CDR3 nucleotide sequence: TGTGCCACCACGCAGGGGGACAGGGTGGGTGAAAAACTGTTTTTT.

This clone was found a few times. This sequence joins TRBV16 and TRBJ2-2; 10 nucleotides agree with TRBD2. The CDR3 sequence is 17 residues long. Germline trimming cut 2 bases from V and 7 bases from J; bases unmatched to any gene: 10. Germline CDR1 KGHSY, CDR2 FQNENV. CDR3 residues: CASSQGFVGLAVGELFF. Here the CDR3 DNA reads TGTGCCAGCAGCCAAGGGTTCGTCGGACTAGCGGTCGGGGAGCTGTTTTTT.

V usage is TRBV2 and J usage is TRBJ2-1; D is possibly TRBD1 (6 bases). The CDR3 totals 13 residues. CDR1 SNHLY and CDR2 FYNNEI come from the germline V gene. The V and J ends lost 4 bases and 6 bases respectively, with 10 bases between them. The DNA of the CDR3 is TGTGCCAGCAGTGTAGGACAGAGCAATGAGCAGTTCTTC. Its protein is CASSVGQSNEQFF.

The chain combines TRBV18 with TRBJ2-2; TRBD2 matches at 13 bases. This CDR3 spans 17 amino acids. V shed 3 bases, J shed 5 bases, and the junction held 6 bases outside the gene matches. CDR1 and CDR2 (germline): KGHSH, LQKENI. CDR3 protein: CASSPPGLAGATGELFF. The CDR3 nucleotides read TGTGCCAGCTCACCCCCAGGACTAGCGGGGGCGACCGGGGAGCTGTTTTTT.

The chain has TRBV3-1 (or the pseudogene TRBV3-2) and TRBJ1-6; 10 bases agree with TRBD1. Germline CDR1 is LGHDT and CDR2 is YNNKEL (reference sequence). V dropped 0 bases and J dropped 7; count of bases not matched to a gene: 3. The CDR3 spans 16 residues. In DNA form, the CDR3 reads TGTGCCAGCAGCCAAGATGGGGGACAGGGGAATTCACCCCTCCACTTT. This translates into CASSQDGGQGNSPLHF.

This clone was picked up a small number of times. The chain joins TRBV9 to TRBJ1-4; unclear D gene. Trimming shortened V by 0 bases and J by 5 bases, and 8 bases separated the two germline ends. Looked up from germline, CDR1 is SGDLS and CDR2 is YYNGEE. The CDR3 totals 14 residues. Here the CDR3 reads CASSVESWNEKLFF. CDR3 DNA sequence: TGTGCCAGCAGCGTAGAAAGCTGGAATGAAAAACTGTTTTTT.

This clone was seen just once. V usage is TRBV7-9 and J usage is TRBJ1-2; no clear D gene. The germline V and J ends were trimmed by 5 bases and 6 bases, with 10 bases remaining between them. Germline V gene data show CDR1 as SEHNR and CDR2 as FQNEAQ (reference sequence). CDR3 length: 12 residues. The CDR3 nucleotides read TGTGCCAGCAGCCGGGCCGGGGATGGCTACACCTTC. Translated, it gives CASSRAGDGYTF.

V gene TRBV4-2 combines with J gene TRBJ2-3; D is ambiguous. Trimming left V 0 bases short and J 7 bases short, with 8 bases between. The CDR3 runs 13 residues. The germline CDR1 and CDR2 sequences are LGHNA and YNFKEQ. In nucleotides, the CDR3 is TGTGCCAGCAGCCAAGATCGGTTCAATACGCAGTATTTT. Translated: CASSQDRFNTQYF.

The chain links TRBV19 to TRBJ1-6; TRBD1 might be the D (5 bases). Germline V gene sequence: CDR1 LNHDA, CDR2 SQIVND (reference sequence). V was pared by 7 bases and J by 3 bases, with 10 bases between. This CDR3 is built from 14 residues. The chain's CDR3 is CASTRAVYNSPLHF. In DNA form, the CDR3 reads TGTGCCAGTACCAGGGCCGTCTATAATTCACCCCTCCACTTT.

The chain recombines TRBV27 with TRBJ1-1; perhaps TRBD1 as D (5 bases). CDR3 length: 14 residues. Deletions cut 6 bases from V and 4 bases from J, with 15 bases between. Germline V gene data show CDR1 as MNHEY and CDR2 as SMNVEV (reference sequence). The CDR3 DNA reads as TGTGCCAGCAGGGGGGGAGTCGGGGGCACTGAAGCTTTCTTT. Encoded protein: CASRGGVGGTEAFF.

The chain combines TRBV28 with TRBJ1-2, with a possible D match to TRBD1 (6 bases). The germline gives CDR1 MDHEN, CDR2 SYDVKM. The CDR3 runs 12 residues. V lost 9 bases, J lost 4 bases, and 12 bases lay in between. CDR3 sequence: CASLLRGYGYTF. CDR3 DNA: TGTGCCAGTCTTCTCAGGGGCTATGGCTACACCTTC.